A single sample is the source of the 32 T cell receptor beta chains below, sequenced in a study of blood T cell repertoires in COVID-19. Measured with immunoSEQ multiplex PCR; TCRdb has only the in-frame clones, and not every one. The table lists a few hundred thousand clones, more than 75% of them singletons. What was sequenced was PBMCs or T cells enriched from blood (not recorded which). These receptors were obtained from a woman aged 60-75 years in a cohort exposed to, infected with or recovered from COVID-19 (not recorded which).

V usage is TRBV6-5 and J usage is TRBJ1-5; 7 bases fit TRBD1. Germline-derived CDR1 and CDR2 are MNHEY and SVGAGI. The CDR3 runs to 14 residues. V shed 6 bases, J shed 3 bases, and the junction held 5 bases outside the gene matches. CDR3 nucleotides: TGTGCCAGCAGGTCCGGGACAGCCAATCAGCCCCAGCATTTT. It encodes CASRSGTANQPQHF.

The chain joins TRBV7-6 to TRBJ2-7; D perhaps matches TRBD2 (6 bases). Germline loops: CDR1 SGHVS, CDR2 FNYEAQ. The CDR3 consists of 14 residues. V was cut by 4 bases and J by 2 bases, with 12 bases left in between. The DNA of the CDR3 is TGTGCCAGCAGCTCCGGGACTGGGACCTACGAGCAGTACTTC. It encodes CASSSGTGTYEQYF.

In DNA form, the CDR3 reads TGTGCCAGCAGAGGACTAGGGGAGAATGAGCAGTTCTTC. Protein: CASRGLGENEQFF. The rearrangement uses TRBV6-4 and TRBJ2-1; 7 nucleotides match TRBD2. Germline V gene sequence: CDR1 MRHNA, CDR2 SNTAGT. The junction had 6 bases not matched to a gene; V was cut back by 6 bases and J by 7 bases. The CDR3 is 13 amino acids.

This chain joins TRBV28 and TRBJ1-2; D is unclear. The V gene lost 2 bases and the J gene lost 7 bases, with 8 bases spanning the gap. Per the germline V gene, CDR1 is MDHEN and CDR2 is SYDVKM. The CDR3 runs to 12 residues. CDR3 nucleotide sequence: TGTGCCAGCAGTTTAGAGGTTGGTGGCTACACCTTC. Protein product: CASSLEVGGYTF.

This chain uses TRBV4-3 with TRBJ2-1; D possibly corresponds to TRBD2 (6 bases). The germline V gene encodes CDR1 LGHNA and CDR2 YSLEER. This CDR3 is built from 15 residues. Trimming pared 4 bases from V and 0 bases from J, leaving 10 bases between. In nucleotides, the CDR3 is TGCGCCAGCAGCCGGTCGGGGGTCTCCTACAATGAGCAGTTCTTC. Amino acids: CASSRSGVSYNEQFF.

The V call is TRBV5-6, the J call TRBJ2-7; 9 bases align to TRBD2. The germline gives CDR1 SGHDT, CDR2 YYEEEE. The trim removed 4 bases at V and 1 base at J, leaving 3 bases unmatched. The CDR3 runs to 14 residues. The CDR3, as DNA: TGTGCCAGCAGCACGCTAGCGGGGTCCTACGAGCAGTACTTC. Encoded protein: CASSTLAGSYEQYF.

DNA for the CDR3: TGTGCCAGCAGCGTGGGTAGCGGGAGCACTGAGCAGTTCTTC. Amino acid sequence: CASSVGSGSTEQFF. The chain links TRBV9 to TRBJ2-1; TRBD2 agrees at 9 bases. CDR3 length equals 14 residues. Trimming cost V 2 bases and J 9 bases; bases outside gene matches: 6. From germline, CDR1 is SGDLS and CDR2 YYNGEE.

The chain links TRBV15 to TRBJ2-7; D uncertain. The CDR3 covers 12 residues. V dropped 3 bases and J dropped 3 bases, with 6 bases sitting between them. Per the germline V gene, CDR1 is LNHNV and CDR2 is YYDKDF (reference sequence). CDR3: CATSSASYEQYF. The CDR3 coding sequence is TGTGCCACCAGCAGTGCCAGCTACGAGCAGTACTTC.

This chain connects TRBV12-3 or TRBV12-4 to TRBJ1-3, with no clear D. V lost 7 bases and J lost 10, with 14 bases in between. The CDR3 runs to 12 residues. The CDR3 loop reads CASILASGTIYF. CDR3 bases: TGTGCCAGCATCTTGGCCTCGGGGACCATATATTTT.

This clone was detected a few times. The chain carries TRBV18 and TRBJ2-3; 7 bases are shared with TRBD2. Germline CDR1 is KGHSH and CDR2 is LQKENI. The CDR3 length is 15 residues. With 1 base clipped from V and 3 bases from J, the junction kept 4 bases outside the gene matches. This chain's CDR3 is CASSPLASGTDTQYF. The CDR3 DNA reads TGTGCCAGCTCACCACTGGCTAGCGGAACAGATACGCAGTATTTT.

The chain has TRBV7-3 and TRBJ1-2, with TRBD1 matching over 9 bases. V dropped 5 bases and J dropped 5; count of bases not matched to a gene: 3. The CDR3 consists of 13 residues. CDR1 and CDR2 from the germline V gene are SGHTA and FQGTGA. The CDR3 DNA reads TGTGCCAGCAGCCCTGGACAGGGGTATGGCTACACCTTC. Its protein product is CASSPGQGYGYTF.

Here the CDR3 reads CASSSRLAGNEQFF. In DNA, the CDR3 is TGTGCCAGCAGCTCCCGACTAGCCGGGAATGAGCAGTTCTTC. The chain is built from TRBV11-2 and TRBJ2-1; 7 nucleotides match TRBD2. There are 14 residues in the CDR3. Germline lookup yields CDR1 SGHAT and CDR2 FQNNGV. The ends lost 4 bases at V and 7 bases at J; junction bases unmatched: 7.

V gene TRBV7-2 combines with J gene TRBJ1-1; no reliable D call. CDR3 length: 14 amino acids. The germline V and J ends were trimmed by 1 base and 5 bases, with 11 bases remaining between them. Per germline, CDR1 SGHTA and CDR2 FQGNSA. The DNA for the CDR3 is TGTGCCAGCAGCTTAGTGGGAGGGCTTACTGAAGCTTTCTTT. Translating gives CASSLVGGLTEAFF.

The gene calls are TRBV7-8 and TRBJ2-7, with 10 bases matching TRBD2. The germline gives CDR1 SGHVS, CDR2 FQNEAQ. With V trimmed by 5 bases and J by 3 bases, 1 base remained unmatched. This CDR3 has 13 amino acids. CDR3 sequence: CASSRTSGYEQYF. CDR3 sequence (DNA): TGTGCCAGCAGCCGGACTAGCGGCTACGAGCAGTACTTC.

The chain couples TRBV5-1 to TRBJ2-7, with D tentatively TRBD1 (6 bases). Germline V gene lookup returns CDR1 SGHRS and CDR2 YFSETQ. The CDR3 spans 15 residues. Trimming removed 6 bases at V and 3 bases at J, with 19 bases between. The DNA for the CDR3 is TGCGCCAGCAAGATTGGGACAAGGTCCATCTACGAGCAGTACTTC. Translation: CASKIGTRSIYEQYF.

The genes are TRBV28 and TRBJ2-2, with 7 bases fitting TRBD2. This CDR3 region has 15 residues. Looked up from germline, CDR1 is MDHEN and CDR2 is SYDVKM. V was clipped by 7 bases and J by 2 bases; unmatched bases: 7. The DNA for the CDR3 is TGTGCCAGCACGCGACTAGCAGCCAACACCGGGGAGCTGTTTTTT. This gives the protein CASTRLAANTGELFF.

This chain connects TRBV5-6 to TRBJ1-2; 8 positions agree with TRBD1. The CDR3 is 15 residues long. Germline trimming cut 2 bases from V and 5 bases from J; bases unmatched to any gene: 8. Germline-derived CDR1 and CDR2 are SGHDT and YYEEEE. The CDR3 protein is CASSLLGQGAYGYTF. In nucleotides, the CDR3 is TGTGCCAGCAGCTTACTAGGGCAGGGGGCATATGGCTACACCTTC. The variable domain in full, completed from reference TRBV5-6 and TRBJ1-2, reads DAGVTQSPTHLIKTRGQQVTLRCSPKSGHDTVSWYQQALGQGPQFIFQYYEEEERQRGNFPDRFSGHQFPNYSSELNVNALLLGDSALYLCASSLLGQGAYGYTFGSGTRLTVV.

As regards this clone: The junction shows a germline mismatch at one end, possibly a read error. The chain uses TRBV7-7 and TRBJ2-2, with D possibly being TRBD1 (5 bases). The CDR3 has 16 residues. Germline loops: CDR1 SSHAT, CDR2 FNYEAQ (reference sequence). The DNA of the CDR3 is TGTGCTAGCAGCTTAAGTGACAGATTGAACACCGGGGAGCTGTTTTTT. Residues: CASSLSDRLNTGELFF.

J is TRBJ2-7 and V is TRBV19; TRBD2 aligns across 10 bases. V lost 5 bases to trimming and J lost 3 bases; unmatched junction nucleotides: 7. Per germline, CDR1 LNHDA and CDR2 SQIVND (reference sequence). There are 15 residues in the CDR3. CDR3 region: CASSDGGLALYEQYF. The CDR3, as DNA: TGTGCCAGTAGTGATGGGGGACTAGCGCTCTACGAGCAGTACTTC.

The chain recombines TRBV5-1 with TRBJ1-2; TRBD1 aligns across 8 bases. The CDR3 length is 13 residues. Trimming at V came to 5 bases and at J to 3 bases, leaving 3 bases not matched to a gene. CDR1 is SGHRS, CDR2 YFSETQ, per germline. The CDR3 DNA reads TGCGCCAGCAGGGTGGGACAGGACTATGGCTACACCTTC. It encodes CASRVGQDYGYTF.

In this sample, this clone turned up once. V usage is TRBV28 and J usage is TRBJ1-5; D perhaps matches TRBD1 (6 bases). Trimming took 2 bases from V and 7 from J, leaving 15 bases between them. The CDR3 has 15 amino acids. Germline V lookup: CDR1 MDHEN, CDR2 SYDVKM. As DNA, the CDR3 is TGTGCCAGCAGTTTACCCGGCAGGGGAACGCAGCCCCAGCATTTT. Protein sequence: CASSLPGRGTQPQHF. Variable domain in full (rest from reference TRBV28 and TRBJ1-5): DVKVTQSSRYLVKRTGEKVFLECVQDMDHENMFWYRQDPGLGLRLIYFSYDVKMKEKGDIPEGYSVSREKKERFSLILESASTNQTSMYLCASSLPGRGTQPQHFGDGTRLSIL.

The rearrangement uses TRBV5-4 and TRBJ2-3, with 7 positions matching TRBD2. Losses at the gene ends were 3 bases for V and 0 bases for J; bases not matched to a gene: 7. Germline CDR1 reads SGHNT; CDR2 reads YYREEE (reference sequence). This CDR3 comprises 16 residues. CDR3 nucleotide sequence: TGTGCCAGCAGCTCAGAGCGGGGACTAAGCACAGATACGCAGTATTTT. Translation: CASSSERGLSTDTQYF. Supplemented by reference TRBV5-4 and TRBJ2-3, the full variable domain reads ETGVTQSPTHLIKTRGQQVTLRCSSQSGHNTVSWYQQALGQGPQFIFQYYREEENGRGNFPPRFSGLQFPNYSSELNVNALELDDSALYLCASSSERGLSTDTQYFGPGTRLTVL.

The genes are TRBV15 and TRBJ2-3; D call uncertain. Germline CDR1 reads LNHNV; CDR2 reads YYDKDF (reference sequence). This CDR3 contains 15 residues. Between the trimmed V and J ends, which lost 0 bases and 6 bases, there was a span of 13 bases. The CDR3 nucleotides read TGTGCCACCAGCAGAGAAAACTCCTTGGGCGATACGCAGTATTTT. Its translation is CATSRENSLGDTQYF.

This sequence joins TRBV2 and TRBJ2-3; D is uncertain. Germline CDR1 SNHLY, CDR2 FYNNEI. V lost 4 bases and J lost 0, with 5 bases in between. The CDR3 has 13 residues. CDR3 nucleotides: TGTGCCAGCAGTGGAACTAGCACAGATACGCAGTATTTT. As protein: CASSGTSTDTQYF.

The chain is built from TRBV7-9 and TRBJ1-4, with 10 bases fitting TRBD1. Losses at the gene ends were 1 base for V and 4 bases for J; bases not matched to a gene: 6. This CDR3 is built from 17 residues. The germline gives CDR1 SEHNR, CDR2 FQNEAQ (reference sequence). The CDR3 sequence: CASSLGRTGGYNEKLFF. The CDR3 bases are TGTGCCAGCAGCTTAGGTCGGACAGGGGGTTATAATGAAAAACTGTTTTTT.

The chain employs TRBV9 and TRBJ1-2, with 9 nucleotides matching TRBD1. This CDR3 is 14 amino acids long. The germline CDR1 and CDR2 sequences are SGDLS and YYNGEE. The junction had 4 bases not matched to a gene; V was cut back by 4 bases and J by 3 bases. CDR3 region: CASSYRDRDYGYTF. The CDR3 nucleotides are TGTGCCAGCAGCTACCGGGACAGGGACTATGGCTACACCTTC.

The CDR3 nucleotides are TGTGCCAGCAGCTTATTCCGTTCGGGGGTTGGCAATTCACCCCTCCACTTT. This codes for CASSLFRSGVGNSPLHF. The rearrangement uses TRBV7-2 and TRBJ1-6; D may be TRBD1 (5 bases). CDR1 and CDR2 from the germline V gene are SGHTA and FQGNSA. V lost 2 bases and J lost 7, with 18 bases in between. CDR3 length equals 17 residues.

There are a few counts of this clone. The V and J genes are TRBV15 and TRBJ2-2, with 11 bases lining up with TRBD1. Germline lookup yields CDR1 LNHNV and CDR2 YYDKDF (reference sequence). The CDR3 contains 14 residues. V trimming: 3 bases; J trimming: 6 bases; junction bases outside the gene matches: 0. This chain's CDR3 is CATSRDRGPGELFF. As DNA, the CDR3 is TGTGCCACCAGCAGGGACAGGGGGCCCGGGGAGCTGTTTTTT.

V gene TRBV3-1 (or the pseudogene TRBV3-2) combines with J gene TRBJ1-6; D uncertain. The length of the CDR3 is 13 residues. Between the trimmed V and J ends, which lost 6 bases and 6 bases, there was a span of 9 bases. Germline V gene lookup returns CDR1 LGHDT and CDR2 YNNKEL (reference sequence). The CDR3 region is CASSPAVNSPLHF. As DNA, the CDR3 is TGTGCCAGCAGTCCTGCGGTTAATTCACCCCTCCACTTT.

The chain links TRBV2 to TRBJ1-1; D perhaps matches TRBD1 (5 bases). V was cut by 10 bases and J by 0 bases, with 18 bases left in between. Per the germline V gene, CDR1 is SNHLY and CDR2 is FYNNEI. This CDR3 has 15 amino acids. The CDR3 spells CAITGASYMNTEAFF. In nucleotides, the CDR3 is TGTGCCATCACTGGGGCCAGCTACATGAACACTGAAGCTTTCTTT.

V gene TRBV19 combines with J gene TRBJ1-2; 8 positions agree with TRBD1. CDR3 length: 16 amino acids. Germline values: CDR1 LNHDA, CDR2 SQIVND (reference sequence). V trimming: 7 bases; J trimming: 4 bases; junction bases outside the gene matches: 14. CDR3 coding DNA: TGTGCCAGTACTAGATCCAGGACAGGGACTGGCTATGGCTACACCTTC. Translation gives CASTRSRTGTGYGYTF.

The chain recombines TRBV6-5 with TRBJ2-7; D perhaps matches TRBD1 (5 bases). Trimming pared 8 bases from V and 5 bases from J, leaving 16 bases between. The CDR3 is 13 residues long. Germline CDR1 is MNHEY and CDR2 is SVGAGI. DNA of the CDR3: TGTGCCAGCGCCGAGCGCCTAGGGGACGAGCAGTACTTC. As protein: CASAERLGDEQYF.